The entry below gives a single TCR beta chain sequence along with its context. Donors were grouped by their self-reported clinical history. Per the study methods: Amplification from reference gene primers served as the basis for estimated nucleated cell counts. The assay was immunoSEQ multiplex PCR, and TCRdb's table has in-frame clones only and misses some. The V and J calls and clone size are taken from that table; D and trimming were inferred from the DNA. The sample records about 220,000 clones, 90% being singletons. Deletions cut 0 bases from V and 7 bases from J, with 7 bases between. The CDR3 consists of 13 residues. CDR1 is WSHSY, CDR2 SAAADI, per germline. This record belongs to a study of blood T cell repertoires in COVID-19. Looking at the study overall: The United States, Italy and Spain were the sources of the acute and convalescent COVID-19 samples.

The receptor was isolated from a young man who had been exposed to COVID-19. Sequenced input: PBMCs or T cells enriched from blood (not recorded which). The chain joins TRBV10-2 to TRBJ2-4, with no clear D. The CDR3 loop is CASSESMANIQYF. DNA of the CDR3: TGCGCCAGCAGTGAGTCGATGGCTAACATTCAGTACTTC.